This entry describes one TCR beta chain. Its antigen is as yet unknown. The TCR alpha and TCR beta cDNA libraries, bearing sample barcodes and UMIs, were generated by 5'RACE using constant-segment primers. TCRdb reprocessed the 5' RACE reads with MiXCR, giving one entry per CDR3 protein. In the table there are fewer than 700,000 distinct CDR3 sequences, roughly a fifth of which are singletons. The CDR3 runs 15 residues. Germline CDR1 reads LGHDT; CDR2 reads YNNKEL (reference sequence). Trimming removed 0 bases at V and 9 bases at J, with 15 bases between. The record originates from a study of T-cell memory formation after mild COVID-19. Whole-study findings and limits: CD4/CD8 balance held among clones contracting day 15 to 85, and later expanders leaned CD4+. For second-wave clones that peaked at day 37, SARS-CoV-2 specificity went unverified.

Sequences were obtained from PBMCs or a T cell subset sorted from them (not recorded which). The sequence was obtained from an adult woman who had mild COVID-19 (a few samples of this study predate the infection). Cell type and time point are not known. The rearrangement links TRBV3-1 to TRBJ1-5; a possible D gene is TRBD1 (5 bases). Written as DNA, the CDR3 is TGTGCCAGCAGCCAAGATATGGGGACGAGGTTGCCCCAGCATTTT. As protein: CASSQDMGTRLPQHF.